What follows describes a single TCR beta chain. The source of the sample is a study of T-cell memory formation after mild COVID-19. One entry per CDR3 protein, called by TCRdb with MiXCR from the 5' RACE reads. Found here are about 470,000 distinct CDR3 sequences, around a quarter of them singletons; the top ten hold approximately 12%. V dropped 2 bases and J dropped 2; count of bases not matched to a gene: 10. The CDR3 sequence is 16 residues long. Germline assignment: CDR1 SGHRS and CDR2 YFSETQ. The chain has TRBV5-1 and TRBJ2-7; 7 bases agree with TRBD1. The sequenced sample was PBMCs or a T cell subset sorted from them (not recorded which). This TCR came from an adult woman who had mild COVID-19 (a few samples of this study predate the infection). Cell type and time point are not known. CDR3 region: CASSFRTGLLPYEQYF. The CDR3 DNA follows: TGCGCCAGCAGCTTCCGGACAGGACTCCTCCCCTACGAGCAGTACTTC.